The T cell receptor (beta chain) under discussion was sequenced for a study of cytomegalovirus exposure and HLA in healthy donors. Study-level findings and limits: For presence/absence analyses, sequencing depth was assumed to be roughly uniform across donors. What a later analysis showed was that several of the most significant clusters appeared linked to common viral pathogens. TCR beta sequences reportedly predicted most subjects' HLA-A and HLA-B alleles accurately.

Remarks on this clone: The antigen is unknown.

13 Jbeta primers and 60 Vbeta primers were used for the PCR. The table came from immunoSEQ multiplex PCR; TCRdb's copy has only in-frame clones and leaves some out. The sample yields about 170,000 clones, around four fifths seen once. CDR1 is SGHTS, CDR2 YDEGEE, per germline. Trimming cost V 7 bases and J 8 bases, with 15 bases left between them. The CDR3 sequence is 13 residues long. The TCR was taken from a female donor in good health and CMV-seronegative. The sample taken for sequencing was PBMCs. The chain links TRBV5-8 to TRBJ1-4; D is unresolved. This chain's CDR3 is CASGAWRVEKLFF. CDR3 DNA: TGTGCCAGCGGAGCTTGGAGGGTGGAAAAACTGTTTTTT.